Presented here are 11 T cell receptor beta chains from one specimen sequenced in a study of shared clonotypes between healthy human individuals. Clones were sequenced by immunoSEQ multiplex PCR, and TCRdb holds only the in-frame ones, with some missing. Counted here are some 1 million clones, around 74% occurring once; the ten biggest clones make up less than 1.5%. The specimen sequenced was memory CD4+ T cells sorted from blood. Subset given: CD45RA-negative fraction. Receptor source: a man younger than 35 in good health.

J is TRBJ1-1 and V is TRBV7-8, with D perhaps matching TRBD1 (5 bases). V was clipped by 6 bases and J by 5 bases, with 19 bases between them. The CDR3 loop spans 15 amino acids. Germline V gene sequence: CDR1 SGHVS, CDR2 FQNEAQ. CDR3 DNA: TGTGCCAGCAGACCCCGGCAAGGACAATTAACTGAAGCTTTCTTT. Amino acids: CASRPRQGQLTEAFF.

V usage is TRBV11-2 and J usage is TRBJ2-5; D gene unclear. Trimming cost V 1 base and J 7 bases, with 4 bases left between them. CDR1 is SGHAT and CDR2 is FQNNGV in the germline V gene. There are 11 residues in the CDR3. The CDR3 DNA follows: TGTGCCAGCAGCTTAGGAACGACCCAGTACTTC. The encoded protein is CASSLGTTQYF.

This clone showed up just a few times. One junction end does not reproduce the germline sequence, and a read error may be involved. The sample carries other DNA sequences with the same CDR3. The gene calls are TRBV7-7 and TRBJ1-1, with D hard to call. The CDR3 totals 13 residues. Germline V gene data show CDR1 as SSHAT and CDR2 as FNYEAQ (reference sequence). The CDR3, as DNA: TGTGCTAGCAGCTTTGATGAAGGGACTGAAGCTTTCTTT. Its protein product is CASSFDEGTEAFF.

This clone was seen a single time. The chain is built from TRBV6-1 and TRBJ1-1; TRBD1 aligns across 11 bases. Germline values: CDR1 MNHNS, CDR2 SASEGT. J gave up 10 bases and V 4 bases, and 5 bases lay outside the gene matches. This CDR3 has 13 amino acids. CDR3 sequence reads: CASSVGTGGRAFF. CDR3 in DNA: TGTGCCAGCAGTGTGGGGACAGGGGGTCGAGCTTTCTTT.

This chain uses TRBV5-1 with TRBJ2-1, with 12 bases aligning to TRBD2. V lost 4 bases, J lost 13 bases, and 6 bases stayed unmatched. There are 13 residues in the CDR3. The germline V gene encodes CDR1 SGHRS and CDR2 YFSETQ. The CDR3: CASSPTSGGLQFF. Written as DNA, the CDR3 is TGCGCCAGCAGCCCCACTAGCGGGGGGCTTCAGTTCTTC.

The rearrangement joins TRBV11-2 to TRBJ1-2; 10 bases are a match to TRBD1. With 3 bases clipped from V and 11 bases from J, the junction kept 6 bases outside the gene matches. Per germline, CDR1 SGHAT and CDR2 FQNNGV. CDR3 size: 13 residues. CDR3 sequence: CASSFGDRGGYTF. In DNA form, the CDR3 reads TGTGCCAGCAGCTTCGGGGACAGGGGTGGTTACACCTTC.

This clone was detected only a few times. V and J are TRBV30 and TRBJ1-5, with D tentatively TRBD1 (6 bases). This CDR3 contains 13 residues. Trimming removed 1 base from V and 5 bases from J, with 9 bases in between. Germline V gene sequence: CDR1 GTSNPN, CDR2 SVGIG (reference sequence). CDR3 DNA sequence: TGTGCCTGGAGTGGGGGGCCTTATCAGCCCCAGCATTTT. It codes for CAWSGGPYQPQHF.

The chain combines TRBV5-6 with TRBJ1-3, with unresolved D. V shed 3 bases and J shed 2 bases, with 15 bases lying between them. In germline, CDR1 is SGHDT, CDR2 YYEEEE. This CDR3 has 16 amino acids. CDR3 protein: CASSSYQYPTGNTIYF. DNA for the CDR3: TGTGCCAGCAGCTCGTATCAGTACCCCACTGGAAACACCATATATTTT.

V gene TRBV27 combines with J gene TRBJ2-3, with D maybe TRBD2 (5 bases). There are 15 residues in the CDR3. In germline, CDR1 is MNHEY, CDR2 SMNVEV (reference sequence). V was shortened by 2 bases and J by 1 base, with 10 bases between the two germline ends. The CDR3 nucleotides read TGTGCCAGCAGTTTAGAGGGTCGGGGCACAGATACGCAGTATTTT. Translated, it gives CASSLEGRGTDTQYF.

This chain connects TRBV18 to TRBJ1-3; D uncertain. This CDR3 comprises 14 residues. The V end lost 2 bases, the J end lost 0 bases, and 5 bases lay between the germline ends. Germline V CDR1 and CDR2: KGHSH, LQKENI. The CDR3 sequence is CASSPTSSGNTIYF. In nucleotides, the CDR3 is TGTGCCAGCTCACCAACGAGCTCTGGAAACACCATATATTTT.

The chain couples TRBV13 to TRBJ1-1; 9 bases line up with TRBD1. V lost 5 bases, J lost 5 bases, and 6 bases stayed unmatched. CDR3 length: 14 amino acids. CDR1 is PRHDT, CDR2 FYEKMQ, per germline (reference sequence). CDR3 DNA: TGTGCCAGCAGCATCGGACAGGGGATTACTGAAGCTTTCTTT. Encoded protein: CASSIGQGITEAFF.